This entry describes one TCR beta chain. Looked up from germline, CDR1 is SGHDT and CDR2 is YYEEEE. With 2 bases removed from V and 3 bases from J, the gap between germline ends came to 12 bases. This CDR3 spans 15 amino acids. Using immunoSEQ multiplex PCR, the repertoire was profiled, and TCRdb retains in-frame clones only, with some absent. The repertoire includes tens of thousands of clones, around 78% of them detected once, and roughly 0.77% sits in the top ten. Single viable CD3+CD4+CD8-CD45RO+ cells were sorted as the memory CD4+ T cells. This record comes from a study of memory CD4+ T cells and cytomegalovirus serostatus.

The sequence was obtained from an adult in good health and CMV-seronegative. The chain links TRBV5-6 to TRBJ1-5; no clear D gene. The sequencing input was memory CD4+ T cells from blood. This CDR3 reads CASSLRTGDNQPQHF. CDR3 in DNA: TGTGCCAGCAGCTTAAGGACGGGCGACAATCAGCCCCAGCATTTT.